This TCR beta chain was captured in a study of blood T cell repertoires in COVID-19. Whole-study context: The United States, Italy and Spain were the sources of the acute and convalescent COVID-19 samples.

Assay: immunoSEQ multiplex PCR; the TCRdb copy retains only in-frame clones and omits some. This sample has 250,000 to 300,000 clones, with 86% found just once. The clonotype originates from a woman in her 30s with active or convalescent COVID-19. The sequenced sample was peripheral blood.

The DNA for the CDR3 is TGTGCCAGCAGCTTTGGGCTAAGCAATCAGCCCCAGCATTTT. Encoded protein: CASSFGLSNQPQHF. This chain connects TRBV5-6 to TRBJ1-5; no firm D call. Trimming pared 2 bases from V and 1 base from J, leaving 7 bases between. Germline values: CDR1 SGHDT, CDR2 YYEEEE. CDR3 size: 14 residues. Drawing the rest from reference TRBV5-6 and TRBJ1-5, the complete variable domain is DAGVTQSPTHLIKTRGQQVTLRCSPKSGHDTVSWYQQALGQGPQFIFQYYEEEERQRGNFPDRFSGHQFPNYSSELNVNALLLGDSALYLCASSFGLSNQPQHFGDGTRLSIL.